This TCR beta chain was observed in a study of regulatory T cells in long-lasting Graves disease. Study at large: Newly diagnosed Graves' patients had taken antithyroid drugs under 3 months. Study-wide results and caveats: Persistent Graves' patients had lower TCR diversity than newly diagnosed ones.

This clonotype was picked up many times. Its matching antigen is unknown. Time point meaning: newly diagnosed GD, antithyroid drugs for less than 3 months. With RNA extracted from PBMCs as input, the TCR library was made. With iRepertoire HTBI primers and Arm-PCR of CDR3 regions, TCR beta libraries were built. TCRdb reanalysed the multiplex PCR reads using MiXCR and keeps one entry per CDR3 protein. This table holds hundreds of thousands of distinct CDR3 sequences, about 16% found once. The germline CDR1 and CDR2 sequences are DFQATT and SNEGSKA (reference sequence). V lost 4 bases, J lost 2 bases, and 11 bases lay in between. This CDR3 is built from 13 residues. The sample was also reused in another study, on T cells in Graves' hyperthyroidism and ophthalmopathy.

Sequenced material: peripheral blood mononuclear cells (PBMCs), taken at new diagnosis, from a patient treated with antithyroid drugs. The clonotype comes from a woman in her 30s with Graves disease. V and J are TRBV20-1 and TRBJ1-1; tentatively, D is TRBD1 (5 bases). The CDR3 nucleotides read TGCAGTGCTAAAGGACACGGAAACACTGAAGCTTTCTTT. Translation: CSAKGHGNTEAFF.